Listed here is a single TCR beta chain. TCRdb keeps only in-frame clones here, not all; method: immunoSEQ multiplex PCR. The sample yields about 76,000 clones, approximately 86% seen once. This sample was taken from a study of technical replicates of blood from a handful of donors. Trimming stripped 1 base from V and 6 bases from J, with 16 bases between. The CDR3 is made up of 15 amino acids. The germline V gene has CDR1 SGDLS and CDR2 YYNGEE. The chain uses TRBV9 and TRBJ1-1, with TRBD1 as a possible D gene (5 bases). This sequence was found in a human donor in good health. Some clones in this sample may be carry-over from other donors' samples. Sequenced material: PBMCs. This CDR3 reads CASSVNPGLISEAFF. CDR3 DNA: TGTGCCAGCAGCGTAAACCCAGGGCTGATCTCTGAAGCTTTCTTT.